These T cell receptor beta chains were read from a single sample in a study of T cell responses to AZD1222 COVID-19 vaccine. The method was immunoSEQ multiplex PCR; TCRdb's version includes in-frame clones alone and lacks a portion of them. In the table there are 150,000 to 200,000 clones, 94% of which are singletons. The sample consisted of peripheral blood, taken on day 0 of AZD1222 vaccination. Source of these receptors: an adult in good health. Both conserved end residues are part of each CDR3. The D gene is left open where the match is weak. Clone sizes are given selectively: once, few, many, or a class where the clone is expanded.

>TRBV5-6|TRBJ1-1|NA|NA
TGTGCCAGCAGCTTGGTGGAGAGAAACACTGAAGCTTTCTTT
CASSLVERNTEAFF
>TRBV7-3|TRBJ2-2|TRBD2|NA
TGTGCCAGCAGCTTAACTGCCCTATCTAGCGGGAGGTCCGGGGAGCTGTTTTTT
CASSLTALSSGRSGELFF
>TRBV5-1|TRBJ1-6|TRBD1|few
TGCGCCAGCAGCAGATCGACAGGGGATAATTCACCCCTCCACTTT
CASSRSTGDNSPLHF
>TRBV7-3|TRBJ2-1|TRBD2|NA
TGTGCCAGCAGCTCGGGACTAGCGGGAGTCAATGAGCAGTTCTTC
CASSSGLAGVNEQFF
>TRBV5-1|TRBJ2-2|NA|NA
TGCGCCAGCAGCTTCAGGGACCCCGCCGCCGGGGAGCTGTTTTTT
CASSFRDPAAGELFF
>TRBV7-9|TRBJ2-7|TRBD1|NA
TGTGCCAGCAGTCTACAGGGGGTTGGTCACGAGCAGTACTTC
CASSLQGVGHEQYF
>TRBV5-5|TRBJ2-7|NA|NA
TGTGCCAGCAGCTTGCCCCCGTGGTACGAGCAGTACTTC
CASSLPPWYEQYF
>TRBV19|TRBJ2-3|NA|once
TGTGCCAGTAGTAGTGGACCTCTCACAGATACGCAGTATTTT
CASSSGPLTDTQYF
>TRBV6-6|TRBJ2-7|TRBD2|NA
TGTGCCAGCAGTTACTCGTGGGAGGGCCCCTACGAGCAGTACTTC
CASSYSWEGPYEQYF
>TRBV24-1|TRBJ1-3|NA|NA
TGTGCCACCAGTGCCGGGACTGGAAACACCATATATTTT
CATSAGTGNTIYF
>TRBV28|TRBJ1-6|NA|NA
TGTGCCAGCAGAGAAGATCAGGGGCGGAATTCACCCCTCCACTTT
CASREDQGRNSPLHF
>TRBV16|TRBJ2-4|NA|NA
TGTGCCAGCAGCCACCCGGGACTAGCCAAAAACATTCAGTACTTC
CASSHPGLAKNIQYF
>TRBV11-3|TRBJ2-7|NA|few
TGTGCCAGCAGCTTAGGCCCTCTGAGCGAGCAGTACTTC
CASSLGPLSEQYF
>TRBV6-2/TRBV6-3|TRBJ2-7|NA|NA
TGTGCCAGCAGCCCACAGGTCTACGAGCAGTACTTC
CASSPQVYEQYF
>TRBV11-3|TRBJ2-7|TRBD2|NA
TGTGCCAGCAGCTTAGTTCGGGACTACCTTGTCTACGAGCAGTACTTC
CASSLVRDYLVYEQYF
>TRBV5-1|TRBJ2-7|TRBD2|NA
TGCGCCAGCAGCTTGGGTGTAGCGGGAAACGAGCAGTACTTC
CASSLGVAGNEQYF
>TRBV18|TRBJ1-1|NA|NA
TGTGCCAGCTCACGCGGACAGTCTGAAGCTTTCTTT
CASSRGQSEAFF
>TRBV19|TRBJ2-1|NA|NA
TGTGCCAGTAGTTCGAGCCGGGACCCCCGCAGCAATGAGCAGTTCTTC
CASSSSRDPRSNEQFF
>TRBV29-1|TRBJ1-4|NA|NA
TGCAGCGTGGAAACAGGGTTAGGTACTAATGAAAAACTGTTTTTT
CSVETGLGTNEKLFF
>TRBV28|TRBJ2-2|TRBD2|NA
TGTGCCAGCAGTTTAGCACTAGCGGCCACCGGGGAGCTGTTTTTT
CASSLALAATGELFF
>TRBV3-1/TRBV3-2|TRBJ1-5|NA|NA
TGTGCCAGCAGCCAGGATAGGAATCAGCCCCAGCATTTT
CASSQDRNQPQHF
>TRBV9|TRBJ2-7|TRBD2|NA
TGTGCCAGCAGCGCCTCTAGCGGGAGGTACGAGCAGTACTTC
CASSASSGRYEQYF
>TRBV19|TRBJ1-1|NA|NA
TGTGCCAGTAGTATAAAAGAGGGGGTCAGGACTGAAGCTTTCTTT
CASSIKEGVRTEAFF
>TRBV21-1|TRBJ1-1|NA|NA
TGTGCCAGCAGCATATACTTCCCGAACACTGAAGCTTTCTTT
CASSIYFPNTEAFF
>TRBV2|TRBJ2-3|NA|NA
TGTGCCAGCAATTGGCAGGGGAGTTCAGATACGCAGTATTTT
CASNWQGSSDTQYF
>TRBV5-1|TRBJ2-7|NA|NA
TGCGCCAGCAGCTTGGGAGGCGGACCCTACGAGCAGTACTTC
CASSLGGGPYEQYF
>TRBV18|TRBJ2-1|NA|NA
TGTGCCAGCTCACCTCTATTACCGGGGCTATACAATGAGCAGTTCTTC
CASSPLLPGLYNEQFF
>TRBV28|TRBJ1-5|NA|NA
TGTGCCAGCAGAGAGATCCAGTTATCCAATCAGCCCCAGCATTTT
CASREIQLSNQPQHF
>TRBV6-5|TRBJ1-1|NA|NA
TGTGCCAGCAGTTACTCGCCCCGGGTACCTGAAGCTTTCTTT
CASSYSPRVPEAFF
>TRBV7-3|TRBJ1-3|NA|NA
TGTGCCAGCAGCCCGGGGGGTTCAGGAAACACCATATATTTT
CASSPGGSGNTIYF
>TRBV30|TRBJ1-6|TRBD1|NA
TGTGCCTGGAGTAGACAGGGTTCCTATAATTCACCCCTCCACTTT
CAWSRQGSYNSPLHF
>TRBV5-1|TRBJ2-7|NA|few
TGCGCCAGCAGCCGCCCCGAAATTTTCAGCTCCTACGAGCAGTACTTC
CASSRPEIFSSYEQYF
>TRBV7-9|TRBJ1-2|NA|NA
TGTGCCAGCAGCCCAGGGACCTCGGGCTATGGCTACACCTTC
CASSPGTSGYGYTF
>TRBV2|TRBJ2-1|NA|NA
TGTGCCAGCAGGTTAGCGACAAACAATGAGCAGTTCTTC
CASRLATNNEQFF
>TRBV5-1|TRBJ2-1|NA|NA
TGCGCCAGCAGCTTGGACTACAATGAGCAGTTCTTC
CASSLDYNEQFF
>TRBV4-1|TRBJ1-6|TRBD1|NA
TGCGCCAGCAGCCCCGAGTGGGGACAGGGTTGGAAACCCCTCCACTTT
CASSPEWGQGWKPLHF
>TRBV2|TRBJ2-7|NA|few
TGTGCCAGCAGTGAAAGTCCCGGTTACGAGCAGTACTTC
CASSESPGYEQYF
>TRBV2|TRBJ1-5|TRBD1|NA
TGTGCCAGCAGTGGGGACAGGGGGCTGGGCAATCAGCCCCAGCATTTT
CASSGDRGLGNQPQHF
>TRBV6-5|TRBJ2-4|NA|NA
TGTGCCAGCAGGCCCCAAGGAATTGACAAAAACATTCAGTACTTC
CASRPQGIDKNIQYF
>TRBV5-4|TRBJ1-2|NA|NA
TGTGCCAGCAGCTTGCCCCGCGGCTCACGGGGCTACACCTTC
CASSLPRGSRGYTF
>TRBV19|TRBJ2-3|TRBD2|NA
TGTGCCAGTAGTATAGTGGGCGGGAGTAAGAATACGCAGTATTTT
CASSIVGGSKNTQYF
>TRBV19|TRBJ1-5|NA|NA
TGTGCCAGTAGTATAGCGACACCAGTCAGCAATCAGCCCCAGCATTTT
CASSIATPVSNQPQHF